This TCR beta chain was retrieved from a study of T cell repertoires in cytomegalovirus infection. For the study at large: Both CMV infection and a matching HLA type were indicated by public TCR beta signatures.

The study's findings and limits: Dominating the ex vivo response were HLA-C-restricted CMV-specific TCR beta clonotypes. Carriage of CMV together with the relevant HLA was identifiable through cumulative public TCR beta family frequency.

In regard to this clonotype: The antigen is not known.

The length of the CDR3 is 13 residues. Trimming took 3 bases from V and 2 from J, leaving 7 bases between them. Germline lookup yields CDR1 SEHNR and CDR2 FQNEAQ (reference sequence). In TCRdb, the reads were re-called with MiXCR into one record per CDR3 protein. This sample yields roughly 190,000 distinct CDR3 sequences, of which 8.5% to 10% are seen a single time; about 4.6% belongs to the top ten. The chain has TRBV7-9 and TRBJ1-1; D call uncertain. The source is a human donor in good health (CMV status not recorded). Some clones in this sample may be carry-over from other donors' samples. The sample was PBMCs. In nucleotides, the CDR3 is TGTGCCAGCAGCTTCCCACAAAACACTGAAGCTTTCTTT. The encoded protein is CASSFPQNTEAFF.